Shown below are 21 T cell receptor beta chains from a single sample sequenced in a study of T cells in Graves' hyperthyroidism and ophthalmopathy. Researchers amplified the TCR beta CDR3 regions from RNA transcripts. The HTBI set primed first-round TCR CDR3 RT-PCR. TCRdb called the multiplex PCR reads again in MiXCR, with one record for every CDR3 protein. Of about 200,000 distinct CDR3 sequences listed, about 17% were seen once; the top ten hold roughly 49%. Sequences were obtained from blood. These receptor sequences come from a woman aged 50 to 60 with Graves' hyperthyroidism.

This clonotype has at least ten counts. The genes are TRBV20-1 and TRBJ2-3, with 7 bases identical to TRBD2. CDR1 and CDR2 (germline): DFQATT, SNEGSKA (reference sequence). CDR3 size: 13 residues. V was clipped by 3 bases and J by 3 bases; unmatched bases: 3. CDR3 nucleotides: TGCAGTGCTAGTCCTAGCGGTACAGATACGCAGTATTTT. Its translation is CSASPSGTDTQYF.

The CDR3, as DNA: TGTGCCAGCAGCTTTATGACAGAAAATTCACCCCTCCACTTT. It yields the protein CASSFMTENSPLHF. J is TRBJ1-6 and V is TRBV7-9; possibly TRBD1 for D (5 bases). The CDR3 is made up of 14 amino acids. CDR1 is SEHNR and CDR2 is FQNEAQ in the germline V gene (reference sequence). Trimming removed 3 bases from V and 7 bases from J, with 10 bases in between.

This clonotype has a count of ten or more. CDR3 sequence: CASSLPSGRSDTQYF. The CDR3 coding sequence is TGTGCCAGCAGTTTACCTAGCGGGAGATCAGATACGCAGTATTTT. J is TRBJ2-3 and V is TRBV28; 10 bases align to TRBD2. This CDR3 comprises 15 residues. The J segment lost 4 bases and the V segment lost 2 bases, leaving 3 bases of the junction unmatched. Germline V lookup: CDR1 MDHEN, CDR2 SYDVKM.

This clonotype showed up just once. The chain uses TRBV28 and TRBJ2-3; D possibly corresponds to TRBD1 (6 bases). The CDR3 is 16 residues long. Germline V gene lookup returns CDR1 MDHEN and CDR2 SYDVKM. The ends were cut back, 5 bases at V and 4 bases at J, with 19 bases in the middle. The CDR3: CASSPQGQGWADTQYF. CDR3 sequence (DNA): TGTGCCAGCAGTCCACAAGGGCAGGGGTGGGCAGATACGCAGTATTTT.

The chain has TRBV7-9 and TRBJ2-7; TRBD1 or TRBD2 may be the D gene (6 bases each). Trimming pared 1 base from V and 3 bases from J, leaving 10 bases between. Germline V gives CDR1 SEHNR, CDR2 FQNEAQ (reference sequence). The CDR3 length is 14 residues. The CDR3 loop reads CASSLEGGNYEQYF. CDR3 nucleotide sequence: TGTGCCAGCAGCTTAGAAGGGGGGAACTACGAGCAGTACTTC.

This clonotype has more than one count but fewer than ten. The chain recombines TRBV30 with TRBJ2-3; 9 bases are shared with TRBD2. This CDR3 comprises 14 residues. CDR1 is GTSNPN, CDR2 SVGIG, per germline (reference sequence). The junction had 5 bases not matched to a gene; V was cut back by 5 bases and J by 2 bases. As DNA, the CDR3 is TGTGCCTGGGAGACTAGCGGATACACAGATACGCAGTATTTT. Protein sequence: CAWETSGYTDTQYF.

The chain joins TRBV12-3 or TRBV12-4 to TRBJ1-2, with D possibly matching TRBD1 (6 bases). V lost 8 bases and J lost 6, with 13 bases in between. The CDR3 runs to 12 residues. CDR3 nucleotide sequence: TGTGCCAGCGGGAAGGACAGAAATGGCTACACCTTC. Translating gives CASGKDRNGYTF.

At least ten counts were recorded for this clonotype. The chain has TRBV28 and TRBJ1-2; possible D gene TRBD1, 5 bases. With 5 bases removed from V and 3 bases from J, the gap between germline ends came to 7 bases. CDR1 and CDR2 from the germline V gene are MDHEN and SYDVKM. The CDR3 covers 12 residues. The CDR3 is CASSTGDYGYTF. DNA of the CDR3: TGTGCCAGCAGTACAGGCGACTATGGCTACACCTTC.

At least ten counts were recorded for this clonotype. The CDR3 coding sequence is TGTGCCAGCGCCGCGGGACTACAAGGCGGGGAGCTGTTTTTT. Protein product: CASAAGLQGGELFF. V usage is TRBV11-3 and J usage is TRBJ2-2, with TRBD2 identical over 7 bases. Germline V gives CDR1 SGHNT, CDR2 YENEEA. The CDR3 extends over 14 amino acids. The V and J ends lost 8 bases and 7 bases, in that order; junction bases with no gene match: 10.

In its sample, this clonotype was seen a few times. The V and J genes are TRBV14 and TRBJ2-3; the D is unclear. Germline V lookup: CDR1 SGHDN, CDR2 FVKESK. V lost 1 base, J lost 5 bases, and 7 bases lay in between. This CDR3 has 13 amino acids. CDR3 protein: CASSQVFGDTQYF. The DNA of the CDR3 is TGTGCCAGCAGCCAAGTGTTTGGAGATACGCAGTATTTT.

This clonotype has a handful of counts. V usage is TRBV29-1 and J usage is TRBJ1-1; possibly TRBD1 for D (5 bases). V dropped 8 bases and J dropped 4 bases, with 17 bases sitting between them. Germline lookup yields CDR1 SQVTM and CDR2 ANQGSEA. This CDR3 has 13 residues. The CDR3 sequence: CSYSGSAGTEAFF. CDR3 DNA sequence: TGCAGCTACTCAGGGAGCGCGGGCACTGAAGCTTTCTTT. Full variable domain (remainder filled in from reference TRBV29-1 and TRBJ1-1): SAVISQKPSRDICQRGTSLTIQCQVDSQVTMMFWYRQQPGQSLTLIATANQGSEATYESGFVIDKFPISRPNLTFSTLTVSNMSPEDSSIYLCSYSGSAGTEAFFGQGTRLTVV.

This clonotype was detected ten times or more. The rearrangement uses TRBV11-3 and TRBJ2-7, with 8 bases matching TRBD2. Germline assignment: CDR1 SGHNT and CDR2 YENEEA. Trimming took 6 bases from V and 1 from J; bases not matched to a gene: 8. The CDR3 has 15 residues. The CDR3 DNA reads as TGTGCCAGCAGTTCGACTAGCGCTAGATCCTACGAGCAGTACTTC. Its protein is CASSSTSARSYEQYF.

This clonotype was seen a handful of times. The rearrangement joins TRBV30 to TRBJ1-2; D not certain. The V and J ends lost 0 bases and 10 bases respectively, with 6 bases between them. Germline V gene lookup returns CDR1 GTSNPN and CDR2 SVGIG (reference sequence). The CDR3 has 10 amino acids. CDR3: CAWSVQDYTF. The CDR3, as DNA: TGTGCCTGGAGTGTTCAGGACTACACCTTC.

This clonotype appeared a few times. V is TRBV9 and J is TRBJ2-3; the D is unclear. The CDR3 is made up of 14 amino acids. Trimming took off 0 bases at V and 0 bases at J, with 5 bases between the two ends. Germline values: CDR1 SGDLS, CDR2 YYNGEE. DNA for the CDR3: TGTGCCAGCAGCGTAGTGGTTAGCACAGATACGCAGTATTTT. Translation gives CASSVVVSTDTQYF.

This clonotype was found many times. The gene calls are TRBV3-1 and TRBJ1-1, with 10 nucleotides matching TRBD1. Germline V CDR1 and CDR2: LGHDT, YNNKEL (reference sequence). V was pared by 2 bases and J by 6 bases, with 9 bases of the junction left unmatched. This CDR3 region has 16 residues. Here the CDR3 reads CASSQSGQGKVAEAFF. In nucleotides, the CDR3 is TGTGCCAGCAGCCAATCGGGACAGGGGAAGGTTGCTGAAGCTTTCTTT.

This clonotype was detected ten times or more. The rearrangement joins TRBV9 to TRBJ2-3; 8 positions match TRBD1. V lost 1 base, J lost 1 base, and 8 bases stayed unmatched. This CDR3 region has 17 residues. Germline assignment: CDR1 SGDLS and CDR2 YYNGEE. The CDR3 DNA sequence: TGTGCCAGCAGCGTACCTATGACAGGGGACGGCACAGATACGCAGTATTTT. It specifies CASSVPMTGDGTDTQYF.

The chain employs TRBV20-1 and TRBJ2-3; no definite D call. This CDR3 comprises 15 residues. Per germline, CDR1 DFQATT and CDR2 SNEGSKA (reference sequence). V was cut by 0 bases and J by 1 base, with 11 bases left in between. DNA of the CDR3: TGCAGTGCTAGAGAGTTAAAAACTGGCACAGATACGCAGTATTTT. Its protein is CSARELKTGTDTQYF.

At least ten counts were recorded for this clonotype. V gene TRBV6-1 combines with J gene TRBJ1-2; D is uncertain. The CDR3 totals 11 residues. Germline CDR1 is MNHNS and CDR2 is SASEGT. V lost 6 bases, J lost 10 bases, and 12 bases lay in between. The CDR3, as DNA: TGTGCCAGCAGCACCAATTTTTACTACACCTTC. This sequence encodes CASSTNFYYTF.

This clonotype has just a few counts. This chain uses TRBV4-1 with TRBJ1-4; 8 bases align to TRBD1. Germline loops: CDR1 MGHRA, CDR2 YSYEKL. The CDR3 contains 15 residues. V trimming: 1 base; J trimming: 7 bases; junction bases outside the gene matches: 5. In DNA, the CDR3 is TGCGCCAGCAGCCAAGGACAGGGGAAGGTTGAAAAACTGTTTTTT. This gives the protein CASSQGQGKVEKLFF.

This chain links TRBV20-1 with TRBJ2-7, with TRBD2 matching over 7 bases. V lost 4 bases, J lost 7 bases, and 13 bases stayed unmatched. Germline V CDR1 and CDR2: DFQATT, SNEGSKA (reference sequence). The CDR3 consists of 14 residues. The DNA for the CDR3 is TGCAGTGCTACGAGGGAGGGCCCTCTGTCTGAGCAGTACTTC. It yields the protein CSATREGPLSEQYF.

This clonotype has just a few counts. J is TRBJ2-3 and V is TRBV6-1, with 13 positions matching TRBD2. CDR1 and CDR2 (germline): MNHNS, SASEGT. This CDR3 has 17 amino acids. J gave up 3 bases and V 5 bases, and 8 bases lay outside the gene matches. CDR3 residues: CASSYSQTSGRTDTQYF. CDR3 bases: TGTGCCAGCAGTTATTCTCAGACTAGCGGGAGGACAGATACGCAGTATTTT.